Reported below is one TCR beta chain. The antigen remains unidentified. The sample comes from a study of vaccination and CD4 T cells after COVID-19. Study as a whole: The study enrolled six male and four female convalescents, two of whom were Hispanic.

As to treatment: approximately 11-day PBMC culture with coronavirus spike peptide pools or control peptides (ViraFEST assay). Sequencing of the DNA from cultured CD4+ T cells was carried out with the Oncomine TCR Beta short-read assay. TCRdb redid the calling of the PCR reads with MiXCR, one entry per CDR3 protein. The profile shows over 10,000 distinct CDR3 sequences, roughly 70% of them singletons. The CDR3 has 17 amino acids. V was cut by 0 bases and J by 4 bases, with 16 bases left in between. From germline, CDR1 is SGHVS and CDR2 FNYEAQ. This chain connects TRBV7-6 to TRBJ2-1; D might be TRBD2 (7 bases). The TCR sequence derives from a human donor who had recovered from COVID-19. The sample comprised CD4+ T cells from blood, cultured in vitro. CDR3 bases: TGTGCCAGCAGCTTAGCGTATGCGGGGGCCCAATACAATGAGCAGTTCTTC. It encodes CASSLAYAGAQYNEQFF.